The source of this T cell receptor beta chain is a study of blood T cell repertoires in COVID-19 (dated by TCRdb to 2020 to 2022). The study in broad terms: Collaborator samples came from the United States, Italy and Spain and covered acute and convalescent phases of COVID-19. The prospective study material was composed of cDNA or gDNA derived from T cells, B-cell-depleted T cells, or PBMCs. Deeply sampled blood TCRbeta repertoires from subjects exposed to, actively infected with, or recovered from COVID-19 were included in the dataset. The repertoires were released in a freely available public database meant as a resource for research on the immune response to SARS-CoV-2. Samples were obtained from the ongoing ImmuneRACE study (first 160 participants) and from 1,254 subjects provided by 6 global collaborators. Sample metadata almost always included a de-identified subject ID, COVID-19 status, age in years and sex. Where available, HLA class I and class II types were taken from metadata supplied by the sample provider and were not determined by assay-based typing. Points the paper makes about the study in general: How much clinical and demographic metadata was included differed by source and by participant, and the metadata was provided uncurated.

TCRbeta CDR3 regions were amplified from genomic DNA by means of the immunoSEQ Assay, a bias-controlled multiplex PCR. For the original study's pipeline: Within the assay, amplification of reference gene primers was used to estimate how many nucleated cells each sample contained. To quantify the absolute abundance of each unique TCRbeta CDR3 rearrangement, sequence reads were collapsed and filtered. Productive Simpson clonality was computed per sample as the square root of Simpson's diversity index over productive rearrangements. Here the immuneACCESS table is served through TCRdb, limited to in-frame sequences with V and J called. Missing clones are a known gap in these copies; in checked studies unresolved V genes cover under half, and the rest lacks a known reason. V and J calls and clone size are as listed in that table; D and trimming were resolved from the DNA. The sample table holds about 180,000 clones, of which about 84% were seen once. The top ten hold about 6.4% of the sample.

Collaborating institutions collected whole blood in K2EDTA tubes following their own protocols. For TCRbeta analysis, collaborator samples were shipped as frozen whole blood, as isolated PBMCs, or as DNA extracted from either sample type. Remarks on this clone: Its antigen target is currently unknown. No base quality information exists; no much larger clone differs at one position.

CDR1 and CDR2, per the germline V gene, are SGHRS and YFSETQ. V is pared back by 0 bases and J by 2 bases, with 12 bases lying between the germline termini. From the cysteine through the phenylalanine, the CDR3 covers 15 amino acids. Of all the DNA, just the CDR3 is kept, 45 bases in frame from base 1. Sample: peripheral blood. Recombination joined TRBV5-1 with TRBJ2-7; the D region possibly corresponds to TRBD2 (7 bases align). This receptor was identified in a human donor in a cohort sampled during active COVID-19. The bases are TGCGCCAGCAGCTTGGCGGGGGGCTGGGCCTACGAGCAGTACTTC. Its translation is CASSLAGGWAYEQYF.